What follows are 9 T cell receptor beta chains derived from one specimen sequenced in a study of blood T cell repertoires in COVID-19. The method was immunoSEQ multiplex PCR; TCRdb's version includes in-frame clones alone and lacks a portion of them. The sample contains approximately 26,000 clones, around 86% of which appear only once. Source material: peripheral blood. These receptors were taken from a human donor in a cohort sampled during active COVID-19. The donor label of this sample is uncertain.

The chain carries TRBV5-1 and TRBJ2-4; weak D call: TRBD1 (5 bases). The V end was cut by 0 bases, the J end by 6 bases, with 16 bases between. The CDR3 spans 16 residues. Looked up from germline, CDR1 is SGHRS and CDR2 is YFSETQ. This chain's CDR3 is CASSLAGITTGNIQYF. The DNA for the CDR3 is TGCGCCAGCAGCTTGGCAGGGATAACCACCGGAAACATTCAGTACTTC.

The V and J genes are TRBV6-1 and TRBJ1-5; no definite D call. V lost 2 bases to trimming and J lost 5 bases, with 16 bases between them. The CDR3 length is 16 residues. The germline V gene encodes CDR1 MNHNS and CDR2 SASEGT. The CDR3 here is CASSERHGRRDQPQHF. DNA of the CDR3: TGTGCCAGCAGTGAAAGGCACGGGAGAAGAGATCAGCCCCAGCATTTT.

V gene TRBV10-3 combines with J gene TRBJ1-1, with D tentatively TRBD1 (6 bases). Germline V gene sequence: CDR1 ENHRY, CDR2 SYGVKD. V was trimmed by 0 bases and J by 3 bases, leaving 14 bases between them. There are 16 residues in the CDR3. CDR3 loop: CAISESGGGRHTEAFF. CDR3 in DNA: TGTGCCATCAGTGAGTCAGGCGGGGGCCGACACACTGAAGCTTTCTTT.

This chain uses TRBV18 with TRBJ1-1, with D possibly TRBD1 on 6 matching bases. Trimming left V 3 bases short and J 0 bases short, with 14 bases between. Looked up from germline, CDR1 is KGHSH and CDR2 is LQKENI. This CDR3 region has 16 residues. CDR3 sequence: CASSPSQAGVNTEAFF. The CDR3 region has the DNA TGTGCCAGCTCACCTTCCCAAGCAGGGGTGAACACTGAAGCTTTCTTT.

V is TRBV5-6 and J is TRBJ2-3, with TRBD2 as a possible D gene (5 bases). There are 15 residues in the CDR3. Trimming removed 2 bases at V and 0 bases at J, with 10 bases between. From germline, CDR1 is SGHDT and CDR2 YYEEEE. The CDR3, as DNA: TGTGCCAGCAGCTTCACGGGGAAAAGCACAGATACGCAGTATTTT. It specifies CASSFTGKSTDTQYF.

J is TRBJ2-1 and V is TRBV3-1 (or the pseudogene TRBV3-2), with 10 bases fitting TRBD2. Germline values: CDR1 LGHDT, CDR2 YNNKEL (reference sequence). This CDR3 has 18 residues. Losses at the gene ends were 1 base for V and 8 bases for J; bases not matched to a gene: 14. CDR3 DNA sequence: TGTGCCAGCAGCCAAGTGGGCAGCGGGGGGGCCCGGAAGGATGAGCAGTTCTTC. Its protein product is CASSQVGSGGARKDEQFF.

This chain uses TRBV5-5 with TRBJ1-5; possible D gene TRBD1, 5 bases. Germline V CDR1 and CDR2: SGHKS, YYEKEE (reference sequence). The V end was cut by 1 base, the J end by 1 base, with 18 bases between. CDR3 length equals 18 residues. CDR3 coding DNA: TGTGCCAGCAGCTTGAGGGGCGTGGGCCCAGGGAGCAATCAGCCCCAGCATTTT. It encodes CASSLRGVGPGSNQPQHF. Variable domain in full (rest from reference TRBV5-5 and TRBJ1-5): DAGVTQSPTHLIKTRGQQVTLRCSPISGHKSVSWYQQVLGQGPQFIFQYYEKEERGRGNFPDRFSARQFPNYSSELNVNALLLGDSALYLCASSLRGVGPGSNQPQHFGDGTRLSIL.

The table lists this clone with a count of one. The gene calls are TRBV7-9 and TRBJ1-2; 10 positions agree with TRBD1. The CDR3 extends over 18 amino acids. Germline CDR1 and CDR2: SEHNR and FQNEAQ (reference sequence). V trimming: 1 base; J trimming: 4 bases; junction bases outside the gene matches: 12. The CDR3 DNA reads as TGTGCCAGCAGCTTAGGGGGGACGACAGGGGGCGTTGGCTATGGCTACACCTTC. It specifies CASSLGGTTGGVGYGYTF.

The chain uses TRBV5-1 and TRBJ2-5, with TRBD2 matching 11 bases. The trim removed 4 bases at V and 4 bases at J, leaving 6 bases unmatched. Germline lookup yields CDR1 SGHRS and CDR2 YFSETQ. This CDR3 is built from 15 residues. The CDR3, as DNA: TGCGCCAGCAGCCCTCCAACTAGCGGGGGAGAGACCCAGTACTTC. Its translation: CASSPPTSGGETQYF.